Only a few counts were recorded for the clone carrying this T cell receptor beta chain. The antigen remains undetermined. This specimen belongs to a study of sequential checkpoint blockade in melanoma. This sample's treatment: randomized to nivolumab then ipilimumab (arm A) or the reverse (arm B). Patients had received no earlier DNA-damaging chemotherapy. Whole-study results and caveats: Patients with week-13 increases in T-cell fraction and clonality benefited about 30 times more often.

This CDR3 has 13 amino acids. Germline lookup yields CDR1 MDHEN and CDR2 SYDVKM. With 6 bases removed from V and 1 base from J, the gap between germline ends came to 9 bases. Sequenced by immunoSEQ multiplex PCR; TCRdb stores in-frame clones only, minus some. The sample has 3,000 to 4,000 clones; about a fifth are singletons. The V and J genes are TRBV28 and TRBJ1-1, with D hard to call. The clonotype was recovered from a human donor with melanoma. Specimen: tumor tissue (inferred from file names), collected from a patient given nivolumab and ipilimumab in sequence. DNA for the CDR3: TGTGCCAGCAGGGGCTCGTGGAACACTGAAGCTTTCTTT. Its protein product is CASRGSWNTEAFF.